This T cell receptor (beta chain) was captured by sequencing in a study of blood T cell repertoires in COVID-19. Study-wide context: T cells, B-cell-depleted T cells, or PBMCs provided the cDNA or gDNA that served as material.

Original processing notes: Reference gene primer amplification gave nucleated cell count estimates. The data were produced by immunoSEQ multiplex PCR, yet TCRdb's version contains in-frame clones alone and is incomplete. V, J and clone size reflect that table, while D and trimming were determined from the DNA. In the table there are over 100,000 clones, 86% of which are singletons. This CDR3 is 15 amino acids long. Looked up from germline, CDR1 is MGHDK and CDR2 is SYGVNS. J was trimmed by 2 bases and V by 5 bases; bases with no gene match: 4. The clonotype originates from a man aged 40-55 years with acute or convalescent COVID-19. V and J are TRBV25-1 and TRBJ1-1, with TRBD1 matching over 11 bases. The sequenced sample consisted of peripheral blood. The CDR3 here is CASSRDRGGNTEAFF. CDR3 bases: TGTGCCAGCAGTAGGGACAGGGGGGGAAACACTGAAGCTTTCTTT.